A single T cell receptor beta chain is shown here with its context. Libraries were prepared by immunoSEQ multiplex PCR; TCRdb keeps only in-frame clonotypes and omits some of them. The data hold roughly 15,000 clones, with roughly 79% observed a single time. The sample is drawn from a study of chemoradiotherapy in HPV16-positive cancers. Looked up from germline, CDR1 is LNHDA and CDR2 is SQIVND (reference sequence). This CDR3 contains 15 residues. With 6 bases removed from V and 2 bases from J, the gap between germline ends came to 13 bases. Sample acquisition took place from a patient who underwent chemoradiotherapy. The rearrangement uses TRBV19 and TRBJ2-2; tentative D call: TRBD1 (6 bases). The receptor was isolated from a human donor with HPV-associated anogenital cancer. The CDR3 reads CASRQGQYNTGELFF. CDR3 sequence (DNA): TGTGCCAGTAGACAAGGACAGTACAACACCGGGGAGCTGTTTTTT.